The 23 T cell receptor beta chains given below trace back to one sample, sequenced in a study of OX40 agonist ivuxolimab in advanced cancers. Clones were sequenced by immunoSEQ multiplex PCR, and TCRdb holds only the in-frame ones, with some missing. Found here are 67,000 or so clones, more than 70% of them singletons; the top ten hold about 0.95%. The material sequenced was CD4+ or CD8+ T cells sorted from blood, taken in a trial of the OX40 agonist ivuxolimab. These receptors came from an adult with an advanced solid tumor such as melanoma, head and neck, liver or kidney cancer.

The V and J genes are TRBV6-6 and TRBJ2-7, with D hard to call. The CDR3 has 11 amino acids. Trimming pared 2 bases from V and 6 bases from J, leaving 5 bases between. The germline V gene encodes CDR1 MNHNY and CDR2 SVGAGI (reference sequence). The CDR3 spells CASSYDSEQYF. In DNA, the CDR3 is TGTGCCAGCAGTTACGATAGCGAGCAGTACTTC.

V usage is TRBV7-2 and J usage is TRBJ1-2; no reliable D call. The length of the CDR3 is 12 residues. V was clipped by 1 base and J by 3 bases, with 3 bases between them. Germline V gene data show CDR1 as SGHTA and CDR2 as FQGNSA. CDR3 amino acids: CASSLVYYGYTF. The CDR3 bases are TGTGCCAGCAGCTTAGTTTACTATGGCTACACCTTC.

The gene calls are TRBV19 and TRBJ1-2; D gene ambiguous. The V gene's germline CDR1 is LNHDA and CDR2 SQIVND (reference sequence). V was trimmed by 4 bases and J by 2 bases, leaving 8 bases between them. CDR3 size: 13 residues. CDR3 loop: CASSTEINYGYTF. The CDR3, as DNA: TGTGCCAGTAGTACGGAAATAAACTATGGCTACACCTTC.

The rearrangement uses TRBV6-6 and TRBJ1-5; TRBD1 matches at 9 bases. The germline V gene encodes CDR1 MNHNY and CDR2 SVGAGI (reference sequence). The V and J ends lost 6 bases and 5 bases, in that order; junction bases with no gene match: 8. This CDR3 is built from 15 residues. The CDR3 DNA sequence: TGTGCCAGCAGACCGGGGGACAGGGTTTATCAGCCCCAGCATTTT. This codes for CASRPGDRVYQPQHF.

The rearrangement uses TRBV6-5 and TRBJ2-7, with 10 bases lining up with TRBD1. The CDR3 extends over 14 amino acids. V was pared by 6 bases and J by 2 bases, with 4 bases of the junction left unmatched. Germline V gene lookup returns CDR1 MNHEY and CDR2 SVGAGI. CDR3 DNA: TGTGCCAGCAGACGTGGACAGGGGGCCTACGAGCAGTACTTC. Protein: CASRRGQGAYEQYF.

The DNA of the CDR3 is TGTGCTAGTGCCAACATGGGGGGAGTCTACGAGCAGTACTTC. This codes for CASANMGGVYEQYF. The gene calls are TRBV12-5 and TRBJ2-7; D might be TRBD2 (6 bases). CDR3 length: 14 residues. The germline CDR1 and CDR2 sequences are LGHNT and FRNRAP. The V end lost 7 bases, the J end lost 3 bases, and 16 bases lay between the germline ends.

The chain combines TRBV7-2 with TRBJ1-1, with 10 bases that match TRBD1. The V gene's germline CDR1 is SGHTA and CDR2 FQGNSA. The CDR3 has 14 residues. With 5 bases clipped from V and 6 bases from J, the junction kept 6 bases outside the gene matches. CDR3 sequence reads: CASSTRQGAAEAFF. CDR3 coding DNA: TGTGCCAGCAGCACCCGACAGGGGGCCGCTGAAGCTTTCTTT.

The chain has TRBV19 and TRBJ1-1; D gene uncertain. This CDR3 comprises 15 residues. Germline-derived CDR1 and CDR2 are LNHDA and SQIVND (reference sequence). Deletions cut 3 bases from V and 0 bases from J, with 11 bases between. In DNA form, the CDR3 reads TGTGCCAGTAGTATTCAGGCCAGGATGAACACTGAAGCTTTCTTT. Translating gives CASSIQARMNTEAFF.

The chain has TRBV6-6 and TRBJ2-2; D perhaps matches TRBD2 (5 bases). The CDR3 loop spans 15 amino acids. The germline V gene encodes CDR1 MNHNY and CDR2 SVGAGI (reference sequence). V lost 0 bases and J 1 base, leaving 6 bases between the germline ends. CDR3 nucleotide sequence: TGTGCCAGCAGTTACTCACGGGGGAACACCGGGGAGCTGTTTTTT. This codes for CASSYSRGNTGELFF.

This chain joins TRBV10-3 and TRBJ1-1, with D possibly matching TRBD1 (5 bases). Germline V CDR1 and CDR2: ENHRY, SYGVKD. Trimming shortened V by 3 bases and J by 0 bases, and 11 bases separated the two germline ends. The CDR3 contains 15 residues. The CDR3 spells CAISDSGTMNTEAFF. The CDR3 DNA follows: TGTGCCATCAGTGATTCCGGGACCATGAACACTGAAGCTTTCTTT.

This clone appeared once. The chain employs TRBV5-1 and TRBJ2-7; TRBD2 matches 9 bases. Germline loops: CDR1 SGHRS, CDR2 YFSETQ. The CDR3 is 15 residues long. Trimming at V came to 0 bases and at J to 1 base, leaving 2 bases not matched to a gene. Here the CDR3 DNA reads TGCGCCAGCAGCTTGGCCAGCGGGGGGTCCTACGAGCAGTACTTC. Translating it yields CASSLASGGSYEQYF.

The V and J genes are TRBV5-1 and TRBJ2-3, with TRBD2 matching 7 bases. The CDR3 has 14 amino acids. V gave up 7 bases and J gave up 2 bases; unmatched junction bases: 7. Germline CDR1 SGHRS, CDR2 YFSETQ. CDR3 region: CASGEGRNTDTQYF. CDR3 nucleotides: TGCGCCAGCGGGGAGGGCAGAAACACAGATACGCAGTATTTT. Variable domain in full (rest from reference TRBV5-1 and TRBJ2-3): KAGVTQTPRYLIKTRGQQVTLSCSPISGHRSVSWYQQTPGQGLQFLFEYFSETQRNKGNFPGRFSGRQFSNSRSEMNVSTLELGDSALYLCASGEGRNTDTQYFGPGTRLTVL.

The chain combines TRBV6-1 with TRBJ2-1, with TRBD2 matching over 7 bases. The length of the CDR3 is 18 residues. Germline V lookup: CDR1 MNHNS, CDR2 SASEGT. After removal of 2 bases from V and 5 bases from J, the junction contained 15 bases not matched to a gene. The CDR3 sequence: CASSELGGGGRGNNEQFF. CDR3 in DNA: TGTGCCAGCAGTGAACTTGGTGGGGGGGGACGAGGCAACAATGAGCAGTTCTTC.

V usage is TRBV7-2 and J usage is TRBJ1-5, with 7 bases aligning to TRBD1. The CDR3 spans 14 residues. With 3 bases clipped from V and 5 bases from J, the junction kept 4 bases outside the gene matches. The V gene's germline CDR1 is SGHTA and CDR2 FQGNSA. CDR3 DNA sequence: TGTGCCAGCAGCTTCGTAGGGGGCGATCAGCCCCAGCATTTT. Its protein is CASSFVGGDQPQHF.

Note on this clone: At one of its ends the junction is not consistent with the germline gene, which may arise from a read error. CDR3 in DNA: TGTGCCAGCAGCGTTGATAGGGCTAGCGGGGGCAAAGCGATCTTC. This sequence encodes CASSVDRASGGKAIF. This chain joins TRBV11-2 and TRBJ2-1; TRBD2 matches 10 bases. This CDR3 region has 15 residues. From germline, CDR1 is SGHAT and CDR2 FQNNGV.

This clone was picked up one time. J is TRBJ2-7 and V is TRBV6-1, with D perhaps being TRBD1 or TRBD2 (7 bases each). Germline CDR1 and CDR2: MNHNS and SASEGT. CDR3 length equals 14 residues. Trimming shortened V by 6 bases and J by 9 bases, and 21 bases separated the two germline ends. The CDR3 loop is CASRLNFQGGVQYF. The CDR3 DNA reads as TGTGCCAGCAGGCTAAACTTCCAGGGGGGGGTGCAGTACTTC.

For the CDR3, the DNA is TGCAGCGTCCACTCTCCCGGTACAGAACGGGGTGGCTACACCTTC. Amino acids: CSVHSPGTERGGYTF. The chain has TRBV29-1 and TRBJ1-2; D unclear. Looked up from germline, CDR1 is SQVTM and CDR2 is ANQGSEA. With 6 bases removed from V and 7 bases from J, the gap between germline ends came to 24 bases. The CDR3 is 15 residues long.

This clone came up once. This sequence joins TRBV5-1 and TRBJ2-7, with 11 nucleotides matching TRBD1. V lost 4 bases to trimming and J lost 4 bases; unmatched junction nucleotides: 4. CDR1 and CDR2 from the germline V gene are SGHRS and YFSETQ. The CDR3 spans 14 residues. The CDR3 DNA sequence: TGCGCCAGCAGCGTCCGGGACAGGGGGTACGAGCAGTACTTC. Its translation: CASSVRDRGYEQYF.

The CDR3 protein is CASSQTAGKGYQETQYF. The CDR3 DNA reads TGTGCCAGCAGCCAGACCGCCGGCAAGGGGTACCAAGAGACCCAGTACTTC. This chain uses TRBV5-6 with TRBJ2-5; perhaps TRBD1 as D (5 bases). Trimming left V 4 bases short and J 0 bases short, with 19 bases between. Germline CDR1 SGHDT, CDR2 YYEEEE. The CDR3 is 17 residues long.

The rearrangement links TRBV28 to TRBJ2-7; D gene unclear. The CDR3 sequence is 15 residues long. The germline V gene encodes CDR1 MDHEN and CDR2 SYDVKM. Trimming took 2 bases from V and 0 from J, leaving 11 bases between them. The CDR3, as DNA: TGTGCCAGCAGTTTAGGGCAGCCCCCCTCCTACGAGCAGTACTTC. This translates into CASSLGQPPSYEQYF.

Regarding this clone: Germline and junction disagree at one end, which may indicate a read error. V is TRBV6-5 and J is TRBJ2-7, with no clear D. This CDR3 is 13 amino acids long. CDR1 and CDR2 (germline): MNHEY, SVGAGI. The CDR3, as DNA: TGTGCCAGCAGTTACTCGGTAGGCGGAGCCTCGAACTTC. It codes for CASSYSVGGASNF.

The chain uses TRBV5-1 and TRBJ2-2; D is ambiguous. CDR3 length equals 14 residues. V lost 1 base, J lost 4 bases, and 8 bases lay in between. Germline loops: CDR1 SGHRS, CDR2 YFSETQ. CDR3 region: CASSLPVPTGELFF. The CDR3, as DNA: TGCGCCAGCAGCTTGCCGGTTCCCACCGGGGAGCTGTTTTTT.

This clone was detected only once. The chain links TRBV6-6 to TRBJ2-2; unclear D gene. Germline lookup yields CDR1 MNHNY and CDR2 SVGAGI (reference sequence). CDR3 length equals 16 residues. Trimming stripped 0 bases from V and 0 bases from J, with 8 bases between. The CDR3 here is CASSYSNTPNTGELFF. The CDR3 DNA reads TGTGCCAGCAGTTACTCGAATACACCGAACACCGGGGAGCTGTTTTTT.